The 15 T cell receptor beta chains in this list originate from one sample, sequenced in a study of beta chain features in type 1 diabetes. TCRB transcripts that were expressed got sequenced, as all of the isolated RNA had been reverse transcribed. Only in-frame clones appear in the TCRdb table, and some are missing; sequencing was by immunoSEQ multiplex PCR. This table holds hundreds of thousands of clones, roughly 13% found once. General study findings and limits: For Type 1 diabetes patients, all four CD4+ subsets carried TCRB CDR3s that were moderately but significantly shorter.

Their antigen targets remain unknown. The sequenced sample consisted of naive CD4+ T cells from blood. Receptors were obtained from a man between 25 and 39 years old with type 1 diabetes.

The chain links TRBV7-9 to TRBJ1-2; D might be TRBD1 (5 bases). The V and J ends lost 2 bases and 2 bases respectively, with 6 bases between them. Germline CDR1 SEHNR, CDR2 FQNEAQ (reference sequence). The CDR3 length is 13 residues. Here the CDR3 DNA reads TGTGCCAGCAGCTTACCAGGGAACTATGGCTACACCTTC. Translated: CASSLPGNYGYTF.

This clone has just a few counts. The rearrangement links TRBV5-1 to TRBJ2-7, with 7 bases lining up with TRBD2. From germline, CDR1 is SGHRS and CDR2 YFSETQ. The CDR3 is made up of 15 amino acids. J lost 6 bases, V lost 2 bases, and 11 bases had no gene match. Here the CDR3 reads CASSFQNQRGGEQYF. The CDR3 DNA follows: TGCGCCAGCAGCTTTCAGAATCAGCGGGGAGGCGAGCAGTACTTC.

This clone was picked up a small number of times. The chain combines TRBV2 with TRBJ2-3, with 7 nucleotides matching TRBD1. Germline V gene data show CDR1 as SNHLY and CDR2 as FYNNEI. Trimming at V came to 6 bases and at J to 11 bases, leaving 5 bases not matched to a gene. The CDR3 sequence is 11 residues long. CDR3 protein: CASRTGLLQYF. The CDR3 nucleotides read TGTGCCAGCAGGACAGGGTTGTTGCAGTATTTT.

This clone came up a few times. The sample has other DNA sequences that encode this CDR3 too. V and J are TRBV18 and TRBJ2-5; D might be TRBD1 (6 bases). Germline V CDR1 and CDR2: KGHSH, LQKENI. This CDR3 is 12 amino acids long. Between the trimmed V and J ends, which lost 3 bases and 5 bases, there was a span of 7 bases. The chain's CDR3 is CASSPDRETQYF. CDR3 in DNA: TGTGCCAGCTCACCCGACAGGGAGACCCAGTACTTC. The variable domain in full, with the rest retrieved from reference TRBV18 and TRBJ2-5, is NAGVMQNPRHLVRRRGQEARLRCSPMKGHSHVYWYRQLPEEGLKFMVYLQKENIIDESGMPKERFSAEFPKEGPSILRIQQVVRGDSAAYFCASSPDRETQYFGPGTRLLVL.

This clone was detected only a few times. The rearrangement links TRBV6-5 to TRBJ2-7; 11 bases line up with TRBD2. There are 14 residues in the CDR3. The V gene end was trimmed by 6 bases and the J gene end by 2 bases; junction bases not matched to a gene: 3. From germline, CDR1 is MNHEY and CDR2 SVGAGI. CDR3 sequence reads: CASRGLAEAYEQYF. CDR3 in DNA: TGTGCCAGCAGGGGACTAGCGGAAGCCTACGAGCAGTACTTC.

The table lists this clone with a few counts. The V call is TRBV5-4, the J call TRBJ2-3, with 7 positions matching TRBD1. The germline V gene has CDR1 SGHNT and CDR2 YYREEE (reference sequence). This CDR3 has 16 residues. V was clipped by 4 bases and J by 0 bases; unmatched bases: 8. The CDR3 DNA follows: TGTGCCAGCAGCGAACTCGGACAGGCTAGCACAGATACGCAGTATTTT. Translated, it gives CASSELGQASTDTQYF.

The table lists this clone with a few counts. Here the CDR3 DNA reads TGTGCCAGCAGTGAATATACAGGGGCAATTACAGATACGCAGTATTTT. Its protein product is CASSEYTGAITDTQYF. V gene TRBV25-1 combines with J gene TRBJ2-3; 7 bases line up with TRBD1. The J segment lost 3 bases and the V segment lost 0 bases, leaving 6 bases of the junction unmatched. This CDR3 is 16 amino acids long. Germline CDR1 MGHDK, CDR2 SYGVNS.

The J gene is TRBJ2-3, the V gene TRBV11-2; TRBD2 matches at 7 bases. Germline CDR1 reads SGHAT; CDR2 reads FQNNGV. Germline trimming cut 2 bases from V and 1 base from J; bases unmatched to any gene: 3. The CDR3 spans 15 residues. The CDR3 loop is CASSLSLAGTDTQYF. The DNA of the CDR3 is TGTGCCAGCAGCTTAAGCCTAGCGGGCACAGATACGCAGTATTTT.

The CDR3: CSVEGWQGGGDEQFF. CDR3 in DNA: TGCAGCGTTGAAGGGTGGCAGGGCGGCGGGGATGAGCAGTTCTTC. V usage is TRBV29-1 and J usage is TRBJ2-1, with a weak D call TRBD2 (6 bases). The V end lost 1 base, the J end lost 8 bases, and 18 bases lay between the germline ends. Germline V gene sequence: CDR1 SQVTM, CDR2 ANQGSEA. The CDR3 contains 15 residues.

This clone was counted only a few times. V and J are TRBV19 and TRBJ2-7; TRBD2 matches 10 bases. The CDR3 is made up of 13 amino acids. Per the germline V gene, CDR1 is LNHDA and CDR2 is SQIVND (reference sequence). Unmatched junction bases numbered 1, after V lost 6 bases and J lost 2 bases. CDR3 nucleotides: TGTGCCAGTAGACTAGCGGGAACCTACGAGCAGTACTTC. It codes for CASRLAGTYEQYF.

The CDR3: CASSQVAGVSNEQFF. DNA for the CDR3: TGCGCCAGCAGCCAAGTTGCGGGAGTATCCAATGAGCAGTTCTTC. V is TRBV4-1 and J is TRBJ2-1, with 7 bases fitting TRBD2. The trim removed 1 base at V and 6 bases at J, leaving 6 bases unmatched. Germline V gene data show CDR1 as MGHRA and CDR2 as YSYEKL. This CDR3 region has 15 residues.

This clone was counted between two and nine times. CDR3 in amino acids: CAWKKAEFTDTQYF. DNA of the CDR3: TGTGCCTGGAAGAAAGCGGAATTCACAGATACGCAGTATTTT. The V call is TRBV30, the J call TRBJ2-3; D is possibly TRBD2 (5 bases). The V gene's germline CDR1 is GTSNPN and CDR2 SVGIG (reference sequence). CDR3 length: 14 residues. V was trimmed by 4 bases and J by 2 bases, leaving 13 bases between them. The full variable domain, its missing parts supplied by reference TRBV30 and TRBJ2-3, is SQTIHQWPATLVQPVGSPLSLECTVEGTSNPNLYWYRQAAGRGLQLLFYSVGIGQISSEVPQNLSASRPQDRQFILSSKKLLLSDSGFYLCAWKKAEFTDTQYFGPGTRLTVL.

This clone was found a few times. V usage is TRBV11-1 and J usage is TRBJ2-1; maybe TRBD2 (5 bases). This CDR3 is 17 amino acids long. Germline-derived CDR1 and CDR2 are SGHAT and FQDESV (reference sequence). V was clipped by 0 bases and J by 1 base, with 13 bases between them. In nucleotides, the CDR3 is TGTGCCAGCAGCTTAGCGGGGAGTCCTCAATCCTACAATGAGCAGTTCTTC. Translated: CASSLAGSPQSYNEQFF. Supplemented by reference TRBV11-1 and TRBJ2-1, the full variable domain reads EAEVAQSPRYKITEKSQAVAFWCDPISGHATLYWYRQILGQGPELLVQFQDESVVDDSQLPKDRFSAERLKGVDSTLKIQPAELGDSAMYLCASSLAGSPQSYNEQFFGPGTRLTVL.

The V call is TRBV9, the J call TRBJ2-1, with D possibly being TRBD1 (5 bases). Germline assignment: CDR1 SGDLS and CDR2 YYNGEE. Trimming cost V 0 bases and J 7 bases, with 11 bases left between them. The CDR3 has 14 amino acids. The CDR3: CASSVESGLNEQFF. DNA for the CDR3: TGTGCCAGCAGCGTAGAATCAGGGTTGAATGAGCAGTTCTTC.

The genes are TRBV7-9 and TRBJ2-3; D call uncertain. Germline V CDR1 and CDR2: SEHNR, FQNEAQ (reference sequence). The CDR3 runs 11 residues. Trimming shortened V by 11 bases and J by 6 bases, and 12 bases separated the two germline ends. CDR3 region: CAGQASDTQYF. The CDR3 nucleotides are TGTGCCGGTCAGGCGTCGGATACGCAGTATTTT.